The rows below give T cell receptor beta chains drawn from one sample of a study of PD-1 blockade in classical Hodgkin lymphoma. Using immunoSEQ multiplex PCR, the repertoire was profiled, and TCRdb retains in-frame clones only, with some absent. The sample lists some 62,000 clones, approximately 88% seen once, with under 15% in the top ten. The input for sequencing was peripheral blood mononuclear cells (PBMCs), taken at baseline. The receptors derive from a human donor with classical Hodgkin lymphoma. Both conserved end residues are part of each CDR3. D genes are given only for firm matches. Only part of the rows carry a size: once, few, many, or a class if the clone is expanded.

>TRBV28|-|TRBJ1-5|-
TGTGCCAGCAGTCCCCCGGGCAGGGGTTCCAATCAGCCCCAGCATTTT
CASSPPGRGSNQPQHF
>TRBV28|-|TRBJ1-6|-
TGTGCCAGCGGAGGAGGGGGCTCCTATAATTCACCCCTCCACTTT
CASGGGGSYNSPLHF
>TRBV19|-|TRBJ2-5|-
TGTGCCAGTAGTATAGGCAGGGAAGAGACCCAGTACTTC
CASSIGREETQYF
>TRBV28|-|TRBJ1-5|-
TGTGCCAGCATTGCCGGAAGGCATAGCAATCAGCCCCAGCATTTT
CASIAGRHSNQPQHF
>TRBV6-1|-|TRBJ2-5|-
TGTGCCAGCAGTGATGTTGGAGAGACCCAGTACTTC
CASSDVGETQYF
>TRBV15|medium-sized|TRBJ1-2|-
TGTGCCACCAGCAGAGAGGACGATGGCTACACCTTC
CATSREDDGYTF
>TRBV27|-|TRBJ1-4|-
TGTGCCAGCAGTTTAGGCGACAGTCGGGAAAAACTGTTTTTT
CASSLGDSREKLFF
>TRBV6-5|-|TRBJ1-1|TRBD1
TGTGCCAGCACCAGGGGGGGGAGGGGGACTGAAGCTTTCTTT
CASTRGGRGTEAFF
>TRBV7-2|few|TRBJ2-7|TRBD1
TGTGCCAGCAGCCCGGACAGGGCTATCTCCTACGAGCAGTACTTC
CASSPDRAISYEQYF
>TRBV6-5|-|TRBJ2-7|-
TGTGCCAGCGGCGCCCCCTACGAGCAGTACTTC
CASGAPYEQYF
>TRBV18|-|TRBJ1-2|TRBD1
TGTGCCAGCTCCCAAGGGGGACAGGGAGCTAACTATGGCTACACCTTC
CASSQGGQGANYGYTF
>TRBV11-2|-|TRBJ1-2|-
TGTGCCAGCAGGTCAGGGCTACATGGCTACACCTTC
CASRSGLHGYTF
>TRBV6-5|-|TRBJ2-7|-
TGTGCCAGCAGTTACACCGGGACAAGTGGTTGGTACGAGCAGTACTTC
CASSYTGTSGWYEQYF
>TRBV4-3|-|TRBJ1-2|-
TGCGCCAGCAGCCAAGATTGGACAGTATCTGGCTACACCTTC
CASSQDWTVSGYTF
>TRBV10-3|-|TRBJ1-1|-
TGTGCCATCAGTGAGCCGGGGCGCGGGAACACTGAAGCTTTCTTT
CAISEPGRGNTEAFF
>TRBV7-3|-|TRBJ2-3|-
TGTGCCAGCAGCTTAGGCACAGATACGCAGTATTTT
CASSLGTDTQYF
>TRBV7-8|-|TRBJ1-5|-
TGTGCCAGCAGCGCCTGGACAGTCTATAGCAATCAGCCCCAGCATTTT
CASSAWTVYSNQPQHF
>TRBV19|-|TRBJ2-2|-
TGTGCCAGTAGTATGTCACAGCCGAACACCGGGGAGCTGTTTTTT
CASSMSQPNTGELFF
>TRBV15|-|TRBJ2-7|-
TGTGCCACCAGCAGAGATGACTCCTACGAGCAGTACTTC
CATSRDDSYEQYF
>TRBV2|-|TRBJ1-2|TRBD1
TGTGCCAGCAGTCGACAGGGCTACGGCTACACCTTC
CASSRQGYGYTF
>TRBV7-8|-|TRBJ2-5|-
TGTGCCAGCAGTCAATTGCGGAGAAGAGACCGGGACGCCACCAGGGAGACCCAGTACTTC
CASSQLRRRDRDATRETQYF
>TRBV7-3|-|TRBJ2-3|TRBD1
TGTGCCAGCAGCCGGACAGGTCGAGTCACAGATACGCAGTATTTT
CASSRTGRVTDTQYF
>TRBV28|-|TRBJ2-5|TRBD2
TGTGCCAGCAACCGAGGACTAGCGGGGCTCCAAGAGACCCAGTACTTC
CASNRGLAGLQETQYF
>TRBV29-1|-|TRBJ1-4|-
TGCAGCGTTGAAAAATGGGAAAAACTGTTTTTT
CSVEKWEKLFF
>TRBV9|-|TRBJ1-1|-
TGTGCCAGCAGCGTAGAGGCAGGGTGGAACACTGAAGCTTTCTTT
CASSVEAGWNTEAFF
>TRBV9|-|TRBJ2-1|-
TGTGCCAGCAGCGTAGTGGGGGGCTTGACCAATGAGCAGTTCTTC
CASSVVGGLTNEQFF
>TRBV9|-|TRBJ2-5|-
TGTGCCAGCAGCGCCACCGGAGGGTGGAGGGAGACCCAGTACTTC
CASSATGGWRETQYF
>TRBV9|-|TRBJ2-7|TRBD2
TGTGCCAGCTCCCCCCCTAGCGGGCCCTCCTCCGAGCAGTACTTC
CASSPPSGPSSEQYF
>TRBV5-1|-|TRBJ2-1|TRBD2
TGCGCCAGCAGCCCATCGTTAGCGGGGGGGCCCTACAATGAGCAGTTCTTC
CASSPSLAGGPYNEQFF
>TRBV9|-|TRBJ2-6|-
TGTGCCAGCAGCCCAGGGAGGGGGGCTGGGGCCAACGTCCTGACTTTC
CASSPGRGAGANVLTF
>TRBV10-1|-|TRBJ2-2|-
TGCGCCAGCAGTGGGGTTATCAGCACCGGGGAGCTGTTTTTT
CASSGVISTGELFF
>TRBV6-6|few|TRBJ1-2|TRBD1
TGTGCCAGCAGTTACGGGACAGGTCTCGGTAACTATGGCTACACCTTC
CASSYGTGLGNYGYTF
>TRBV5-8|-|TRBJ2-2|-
TGTGCCAGCAGCTTGTTCGGGGAGCTGTTTTTT
CASSLFGELFF
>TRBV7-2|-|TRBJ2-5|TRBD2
TGTGCCAGCAGCTTAAAAACAGCGGGGGGACAAGAGACCCAGTACTTC
CASSLKTAGGQETQYF
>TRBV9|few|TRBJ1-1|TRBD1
TGTGCCAGCAGCGATAATTCCGGGACAGGGGACACTGAAGCTTTCTTT
CASSDNSGTGDTEAFF
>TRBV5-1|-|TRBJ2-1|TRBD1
TGCGCCAGCAGCTTGGGACAGGGGACCTACAATGAGCAGTTCTTC
CASSLGQGTYNEQFF
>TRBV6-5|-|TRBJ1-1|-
TGTGCCAGCAGTTCCTACATGAACCCTGAAGCTTTCTTT
CASSSYMNPEAFF
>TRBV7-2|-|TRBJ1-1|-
TGCGCCAGCAGCTTTAGAACAGGGCAGAACACTGAAGCTTTCTTT
CASSFRTGQNTEAFF
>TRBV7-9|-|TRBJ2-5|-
TGTGCCAGCAGCAGCAGGGAGGTTGTGGAGACCCAGTACTTC
CASSSREVVETQYF
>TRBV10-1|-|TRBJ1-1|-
TGCGCCAGCAGTCGGTCAGGGAACATGAACACTGAAGCTTTCTTT
CASSRSGNMNTEAFF
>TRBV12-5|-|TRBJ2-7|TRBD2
TGTGCTAGCGCTGGGGACTACGCCTCCTACGAGCAGTACTTC
CASAGDYASYEQYF
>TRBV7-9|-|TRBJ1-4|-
TGTGCCAGCAGCTCGGGACACTTTAAAGAAAAACTGTTTTTT
CASSSGHFKEKLFF
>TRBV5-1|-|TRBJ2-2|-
TGCGCCAGCAGTCCCTACGGGGGCAACACCGGGGAGCTGTTTTTT
CASSPYGGNTGELFF
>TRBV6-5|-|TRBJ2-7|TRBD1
TGTGCCAGCAGTCCCCGGACAGGGAACTACGAGCAGTACTTC
CASSPRTGNYEQYF
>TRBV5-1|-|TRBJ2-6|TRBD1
TGCGCCAGCAGCTTCACAGGGGGCGGCTCTGGGGCCAACGTCCTGACTTTC
CASSFTGGGSGANVLTF
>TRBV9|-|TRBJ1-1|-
TGTGCCAGCAGCGCGACACAGGTTACGAACACTGAAGCTTTCTTT
CASSATQVTNTEAFF
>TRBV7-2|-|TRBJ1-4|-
TGTGCCAGCAGCCCTTCTGACCTACTCGTAGAAAAACTGTTTTTT
CASSPSDLLVEKLFF
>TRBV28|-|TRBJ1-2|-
TGTGCCAGCAGTTTCCAGGGGAGCTATGGCTACACCTTC
CASSFQGSYGYTF
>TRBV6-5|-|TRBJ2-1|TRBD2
TGTGCCAGCAGTTACCTTAGCGGGGGGTCCCCGCACGAGCAGTTCTTC
CASSYLSGGSPHEQFF
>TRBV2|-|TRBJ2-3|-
TGTGCCAGCAGTTTAATAGGTCCGGGACCTCCTTCGTTGTATACGCAGTATTTT
CASSLIGPGPPSLYTQYF
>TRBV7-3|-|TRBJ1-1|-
TGTGCCAGCAGCAAGGACCTATACACTGAAGCTTTCTTT
CASSKDLYTEAFF
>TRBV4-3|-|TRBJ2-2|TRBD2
TGCGCCAGCAGCCAGAAGGGACTAGCGGGGGGTGACACCGGGGAGCTGTTTTTT
CASSQKGLAGGDTGELFF
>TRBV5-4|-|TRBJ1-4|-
TGTGCCAGCAGCTTGGGAGGGGCTGGAGAAAAACTGTTTTTT
CASSLGGAGEKLFF